A selection of T cell receptor beta chains follows, all from one sample in a study of cytomegalovirus exposure and HLA in healthy donors. Here immunoSEQ multiplex PCR was the method, and the copy in TCRdb shows in-frame clones only, minus some. This sample has around 300,000 clones, with 80% to 90% found just once. The sample consisted of PBMCs. All receptors come from a woman younger than 30 in good health and CMV-seronegative. Both conserved end residues are part of each CDR3. D genes are given only for firm matches. Clone sizes are given selectively: once, few, many, or a class where the clone is expanded.

>few|TRBD1|TRBV19|TRBJ1-1
CASTTKTGLAAFF
TGTGCCAGTACCACAAAGACAGGGTTGGCAGCTTTCTTT
>.|.|TRBV19|TRBJ1-5
CASSIGLGGPQHF
TGTGCCAGTAGTATTGGGTTGGGGGGGCCCCAGCATTTT
>.|.|TRBV7-2|TRBJ2-3
CASSLALAGADTQYF
TGTGCCAGCAGCTTAGCGCTCGCCGGGGCAGATACGCAGTATTTT
>.|.|TRBV2|TRBJ1-1
CASSFWTPGIDFKGTEAFF
TGTGCCAGCAGTTTTTGGACTCCGGGAATCGACTTTAAGGGCACTGAAGCTTTCTTT
>.|TRBD1|TRBV2|TRBJ2-7
CASSGGQGSYEQYF
TGTGCCAGCAGCGGGGGACAGGGCTCCTACGAGCAGTACTTC
>.|.|TRBV2|TRBJ2-3
CASSEFRDTTDTQYF
TGTGCCAGCAGTGAGTTCAGGGACACCACAGATACGCAGTATTTT
>.|TRBD1|TRBV11-3|TRBJ2-3
CASSPRGREADTQYF
TGTGCCAGCAGCCCCAGGGGGCGAGAGGCAGATACGCAGTATTTT
>.|TRBD2|TRBV7-6|TRBJ2-7
CASTLKISGGQYF
TGTGCCAGCACCCTCAAGATATCGGGGGGGCAGTACTTC
>.|.|TRBV19|TRBJ2-7
CASSIRGAPLYEQYF
TGTGCCAGTAGTATCCGGGGGGCCCCGCTCTACGAGCAGTACTTC
>few|.|TRBV10-3|TRBJ1-2
CAIRVVYGYTF
TGTGCCATCAGGGTAGTCTATGGCTACACCTTC